This T cell receptor beta chain stems from a study of breast tumors, draining lymph nodes, adjacent tissues. Study-level results: Tumor TCR diversity was below lymph nodes but above nontumor tissue. Data fit most tumor T cells coming from lymph node, expanding in tumor. Data only fit, rather than demonstrated, lymph node origin of most tumor T cells.

Breast cancer patients provided tissue from their axillary draining lymph nodes. TCRdb used MiXCR to reprocess the multiplex PCR reads, holding one entry per CDR3 protein. The data hold 100,000 or so distinct CDR3 sequences, with around 21% observed a single time. To note about this clonotype: Antigen: not known. A read error is possible here, since a much larger clone lies one base away.

The junction had 9 bases not matched to a gene; V was cut back by 8 bases and J by 2 bases. Per germline, CDR1 LGHDT and CDR2 YNNKEL (reference sequence). The CDR3 contains 14 residues. The TCR sequence derives from a female donor with breast cancer. Some clones in this sample may be carry-over from other donors' samples. The V gene is TRBV3-1, the J gene TRBJ2-7; 7 bases map to TRBD1. Sequences were obtained from axillary lymph node tissue. The CDR3 sequence: CASRDRQGPYEQYF. Written as DNA, the CDR3 is TGTGCCAGCCGCGACAGACAGGGCCCCTACGAGCAGTACTTC.